The rows below give T cell receptor beta chains drawn from one sample of a study of T-cell reconstitution after alpha-beta-depleted transplantation in children. TCRdb itself ran the PCR reads through MiXCR, one entry per CDR3 protein. The table includes about 610,000 distinct CDR3 sequences, approximately 30% detected once. The material sequenced was PBMCs, taken before TCRalphabeta/CD19-depleted stem cell transplant. These receptors came from a boy younger than two with Wiskott-Aldrich syndrome, due to receive a stem cell transplant. Each CDR3 is given with its conserved first and last residue. A D gene is named only where the DNA matches it firmly. Some rows mark clone size as missing; the rest say once, few, many or name a class of expanded clone.

d_call j_call clone_size v_call cdr3_aa cdr3_nt
NA TRBJ1-4 NA TRBV6-5 CASSYTGLGEKLFF TGTGCCAGCAGTTATACGGGACTCGGGGAAAAACTGTTTTTT
NA TRBJ2-1 few TRBV12-3/TRBV12-4 CASSLQSLQFF TGTGCCAGCAGTTTACAGTCGCTACAGTTCTTC
NA TRBJ2-1 few TRBV5-1 CASSPWSLVGINEQFF TGCGCCAGCAGCCCGTGGTCCTTGGTCGGCATCAATGAGCAGTTCTTC
TRBD2 TRBJ2-3 few TRBV5-1 CASSALGLAGTDTQYF TGCGCCAGCAGCGCACTTGGACTAGCGGGCACAGATACGCAGTATTTT
NA TRBJ1-5 NA TRBV5-5 CASSLVEGSNQPQHF TGTGCCAGCAGCTTGGTAGAGGGTAGCAATCAGCCCCAGCATTTT
NA TRBJ1-1 few TRBV12-3/TRBV12-4 CASSPIKWVGAFF TGTGCCAGCAGCCCCATCAAATGGGTTGGTGCTTTCTTT
TRBD1 TRBJ1-1 few TRBV5-1 CASSFTLKTGRGTEAFF TGCGCCAGCAGCTTCACCCTCAAGACAGGGCGAGGCACTGAAGCTTTCTTT
NA TRBJ2-7 NA TRBV20-1 CSASPSAYEQYF TGCAGTGCTAGCCCTTCGGCTTACGAGCAGTACTTC
NA TRBJ2-5 few TRBV5-6 CASSKTQGKETQYF TGTGCCAGCAGCAAAACCCAGGGGAAAGAGACCCAGTACTTC
NA TRBJ2-7 NA TRBV28 CARGGSYEQYF TGTGCCAGGGGAGGCTCCTACGAGCAGTACTTC
NA TRBJ2-5 NA TRBV7-2 CASSFQAGETQYF TGTGCCAGCAGCTTCCAGGCAGGGGAGACCCAGTACTTC
TRBD1 TRBJ2-1 few TRBV24-1 CATSDSARDRGHNEQFF TGTGCCACCAGTGATTCTGCCCGGGACAGGGGGCACAATGAGCAGTTCTTC
NA TRBJ2-7 few TRBV5-1 CASSLGWHEQYF TGCGCCAGCAGCTTGGGATGGCACGAGCAGTACTTC
TRBD2 TRBJ2-1 few TRBV11-2 CASSLPGLAGLNEQFF TGTGCCAGCAGCTTACCCGGACTAGCGGGACTCAATGAGCAGTTCTTC
NA TRBJ2-7 NA TRBV5-1 CASSLTKGGRYEQYF TGCGCCAGCAGCTTGACAAAGGGGGGAAGGTACGAGCAGTACTTC
TRBD1 TRBJ2-1 NA TRBV25-1 CASSDPGQGMNEQFF TGTGCCAGCAGTGATCCGGGACAGGGTATGAATGAGCAGTTCTTC
TRBD2 TRBJ2-1 NA TRBV10-3 CAISETSGRVSYNEQFF TGTGCCATCAGTGAGACTAGCGGGAGGGTTTCCTACAATGAGCAGTTCTTC
NA TRBJ2-4 NA TRBV10-2 CSSTHAGQNIQYF TGCTCCAGCACCCATGCGGGCCAAAACATTCAGTACTTC
NA TRBJ2-5 NA TRBV5-1 CASSLWGETQYF TGCGCCAGCAGCTTGTGGGGGGAGACCCAGTACTTC
TRBD1 TRBJ1-2 NA TRBV30 CAWTPSGGFYGYTF TGTGCCTGGACGCCTTCAGGGGGCTTCTATGGCTACACCTTC
NA TRBJ2-3 few TRBV10-3 CAINRALTDTQYF TGTGCCATCAACCGGGCCCTCACAGATACGCAGTATTTT
TRBD2 TRBJ2-5 NA TRBV20-1 CSASRTGLAEETQYF TGCAGTGCTAGTCGTACGGGACTAGCAGAAGAGACCCAGTACTTC
NA TRBJ1-2 NA TRBV12-3/TRBV12-4 CASSLGAQGHYGYTF TGTGCCAGCAGTTTAGGGGCCCAGGGTCACTATGGCTACACCTTC
NA TRBJ2-1 NA TRBV5-1 CASSSRGRVASYNEQFF TGCGCCAGCAGCTCTCGGGGGCGGGTAGCATCCTACAATGAGCAGTTCTTC
NA TRBJ2-7 NA TRBV6-5 CASSYSGESSEQYF TGTGCCAGCAGTTACTCTGGGGAATCATCCGAGCAGTACTTC
NA TRBJ2-1 few TRBV11-2 CASSLLVGLWNEQFF TGTGCCAGCAGCTTATTGGTCGGGTTGTGGAATGAGCAGTTCTTC
NA TRBJ2-7 few TRBV27 CASSSIVGYEQYF TGTGCCAGCAGTTCCATCGTAGGATACGAGCAGTACTTC
NA TRBJ2-1 NA TRBV20-1 CSASVQSSYNEQFF TGCAGTGCTAGTGTTCAGAGCTCCTACAATGAGCAGTTCTTC
NA TRBJ2-7 NA TRBV6-1 CASKVGWRSYEQYF TGTGCCAGCAAAGTCGGGTGGAGGTCGTACGAGCAGTACTTC
NA TRBJ2-1 NA TRBV24-1 CATRSVVNEQFF TGTGCCACCAGGAGCGTCGTCAATGAGCAGTTCTTC
NA TRBJ2-7 NA TRBV5-5 CASSLIAGSFSYEQYF TGTGCCAGCAGCTTAATCGCTGGGTCATTCTCCTACGAGCAGTACTTC
NA TRBJ2-1 once TRBV14 CASSPPLRVAYNEQFF TGTGCCAGCAGCCCCCCCCTAAGGGTGGCATACAATGAGCAGTTCTTC
NA TRBJ1-2 few TRBV5-1 CASSLDTEVYGYTF TGCGCCAGCAGCTTGGACACCGAAGTCTATGGCTACACCTTC
TRBD1 TRBJ2-3 NA TRBV19 CASSLRTGGSADTQYF TGTGCCAGTAGTTTACGGACAGGGGGATCAGCAGATACGCAGTATTTT
TRBD2 TRBJ2-1 few TRBV10-3 CASRLADYNEQFF TGTGCCTCCAGACTAGCGGATTACAATGAGCAGTTCTTC
NA TRBJ2-7 NA TRBV27 CASSSAPVSEQYF TGTGCCAGCAGTTCAGCCCCAGTCTCCGAGCAGTACTTC
NA TRBJ1-2 NA TRBV5-6 CASSLRGFGGYTF TGTGCCAGCAGCTTGAGAGGGTTTGGTGGCTACACCTTC
NA TRBJ1-2 NA TRBV20-1 CSARDRRANYGYTF TGCAGTGCTCGCGACAGGAGAGCTAACTATGGCTACACCTTC
NA TRBJ1-1 NA TRBV18 CASSPLTLQDGRTEAFF TGTGCCAGCTCACCCTTAACTTTACAGGATGGACGGACTGAAGCTTTCTTT
NA TRBJ1-2 once TRBV27 CASSFWGGGYTF TGTGCCAGCAGTTTTTGGGGGGGAGGCTACACCTTC
NA TRBJ2-1 NA TRBV6-6 CASSRQKPEQFF TGTGCCAGCAGTCGACAGAAACCTGAGCAGTTCTTC
TRBD2 TRBJ2-3 few TRBV12-3/TRBV12-4 CASSPGTTGYF TGTGCCAGCAGCCCCGGGACTACGGGGTATTTT